This T cell receptor (beta chain) was sequenced for a study of graft-versus-host responses after intestinal transplantation. Study at large: Transplant types were multivisceral, liver-intestinal, or isolated intestinal. Broader study findings: The study found high graft-versus-host to host-versus-graft clonal ratios in allografts of patients with graft-donor T cell macrochimerism.

This table comes from immunoSEQ multiplex PCR, and its TCRdb copy is limited to in-frame clones, with some not included. This table holds under 150,000 clones, about 95% found once. The CDR3 is made up of 17 amino acids. Trimming removed 2 bases from V and 0 bases from J, with 16 bases in between. The germline V gene encodes CDR1 MDHEN and CDR2 SYDVKM. As for this clone: Its antigen is not identified.

Specimen: unstimulated CD8+ T cells sorted from spleen or lymph node cells, collected before intestinal transplant. The receptor comes from a human donor who received an intestinal transplant. J is TRBJ1-2 and V is TRBV28, with a weak D call TRBD1 (6 bases). CDR3 in amino acids: CASSLKIGQPSNYGYTF. CDR3 bases: TGTGCCAGCAGTTTAAAAATTGGACAGCCGTCTAACTATGGCTACACCTTC.